Given below is one TCR beta chain in context. Antigen: not known. Sequencing used immunoSEQ multiplex PCR; TCRdb keeps in-frame clones, though not all of them. The sample holds approximately 740,000 clones, around two thirds seen once. The data stem from a study of shared clonotypes between healthy human individuals. The wider study: The plates for each donor numbered three CD4 naive, three CD4 memory, two CD8 naive and one CD8 memory. Points from the study as a whole: Naive subsets, compared against memory subsets, generally had larger estimated richness values.

V lost 4 bases and J lost 7, with 16 bases in between. Germline CDR1 reads MGHRA; CDR2 reads YSYEKL. The CDR3 is 14 amino acids. The origin of this receptor is a woman aged 25 to 45 in good health. The sequencing sample was made of memory CD4+ T cells sorted from blood. Stated subset: CD45RA-negative fraction. The chain recombines TRBV4-1 with TRBJ1-2, with a weak D call TRBD1 (5 bases). CDR3 nucleotides: TGCGCCAGCAGCCCCGCCGGGGGTAGGGGTGGCTACACCTTC. This translates into CASSPAGGRGGYTF.